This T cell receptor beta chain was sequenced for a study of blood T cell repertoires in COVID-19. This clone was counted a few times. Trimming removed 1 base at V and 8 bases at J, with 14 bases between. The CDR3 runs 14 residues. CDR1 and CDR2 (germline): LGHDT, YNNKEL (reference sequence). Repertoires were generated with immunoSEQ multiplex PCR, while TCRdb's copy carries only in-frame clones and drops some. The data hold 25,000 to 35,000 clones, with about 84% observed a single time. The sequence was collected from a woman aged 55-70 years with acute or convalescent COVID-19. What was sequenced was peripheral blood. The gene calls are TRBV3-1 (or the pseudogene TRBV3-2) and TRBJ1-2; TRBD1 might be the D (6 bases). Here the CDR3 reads CASSQANRVEGYTF. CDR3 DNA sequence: TGTGCCAGCAGCCAAGCCAACAGGGTTGAAGGCTACACCTTC.